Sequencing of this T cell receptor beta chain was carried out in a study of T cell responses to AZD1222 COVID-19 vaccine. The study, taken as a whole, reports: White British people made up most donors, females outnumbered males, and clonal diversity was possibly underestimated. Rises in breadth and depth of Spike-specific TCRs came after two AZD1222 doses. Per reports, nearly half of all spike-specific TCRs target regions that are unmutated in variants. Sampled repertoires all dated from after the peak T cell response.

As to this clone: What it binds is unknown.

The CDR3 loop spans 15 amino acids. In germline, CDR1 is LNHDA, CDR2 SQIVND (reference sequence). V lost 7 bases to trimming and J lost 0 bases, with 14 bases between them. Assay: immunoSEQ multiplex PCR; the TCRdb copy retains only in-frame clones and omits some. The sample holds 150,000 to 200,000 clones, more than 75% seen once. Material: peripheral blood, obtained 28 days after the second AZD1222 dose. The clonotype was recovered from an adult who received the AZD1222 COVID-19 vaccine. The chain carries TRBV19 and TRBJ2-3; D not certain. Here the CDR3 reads CASTNRAPSTDTQYF. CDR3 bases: TGTGCCAGTACCAATCGGGCACCAAGCACAGATACGCAGTATTTT.